The T cell receptor beta chain under discussion was sequenced for a study of OX40 agonist ivuxolimab in advanced cancers. Study-level background: Patients with hepatocellular carcinoma, melanoma, renal cell or head and neck cancer made up the dose-escalation patients. Findings and limits, study-wide: Compared with CD4+, CD8+ T cells on average had more expanded clones.

Libraries were prepared by immunoSEQ multiplex PCR; TCRdb keeps only in-frame clonotypes and omits some of them. Of 55,000 to 70,000 clones listed, 89% are singletons. To note about this clone: What it binds is not known.

The V and J ends lost 0 bases and 1 base respectively, with 7 bases between them. The germline V gene encodes CDR1 SGDLS and CDR2 YYNGEE. The length of the CDR3 is 14 residues. The TCR was taken from an adult with an advanced solid tumor such as melanoma, head and neck, liver or kidney cancer. The rearrangement links TRBV9 to TRBJ1-1; D remains ambiguous. Sequencing used CD4+ or CD8+ T cells sorted from blood, obtained in a trial of the OX40 agonist ivuxolimab. The CDR3 protein is CASSVVQKNTEAFF. The CDR3 DNA reads as TGTGCCAGCAGCGTAGTTCAGAAGAACACTGAAGCTTTCTTT.